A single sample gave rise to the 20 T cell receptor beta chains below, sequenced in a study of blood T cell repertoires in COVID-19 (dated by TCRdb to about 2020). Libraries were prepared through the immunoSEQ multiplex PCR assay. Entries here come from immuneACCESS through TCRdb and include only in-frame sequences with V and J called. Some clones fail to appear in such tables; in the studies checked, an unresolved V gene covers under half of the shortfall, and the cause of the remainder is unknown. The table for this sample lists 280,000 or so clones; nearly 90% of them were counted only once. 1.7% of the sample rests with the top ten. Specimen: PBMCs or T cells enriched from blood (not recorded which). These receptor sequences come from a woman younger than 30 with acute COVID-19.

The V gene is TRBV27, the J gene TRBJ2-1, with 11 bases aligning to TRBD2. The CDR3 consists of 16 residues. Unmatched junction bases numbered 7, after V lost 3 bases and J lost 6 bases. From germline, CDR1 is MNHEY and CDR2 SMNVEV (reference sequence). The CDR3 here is CASSFGLAGGSNEQFF. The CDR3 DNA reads TGTGCCAGCAGTTTTGGGCTAGCGGGAGGATCCAATGAGCAGTTCTTC.

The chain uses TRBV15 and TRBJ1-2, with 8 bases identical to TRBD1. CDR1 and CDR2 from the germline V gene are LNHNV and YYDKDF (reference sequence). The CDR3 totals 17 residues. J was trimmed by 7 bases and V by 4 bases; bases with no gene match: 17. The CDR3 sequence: CATSKEDFGQGLGGYTF. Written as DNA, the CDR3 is TGTGCCACCAGCAAAGAGGACTTCGGACAGGGATTGGGTGGCTACACCTTC.

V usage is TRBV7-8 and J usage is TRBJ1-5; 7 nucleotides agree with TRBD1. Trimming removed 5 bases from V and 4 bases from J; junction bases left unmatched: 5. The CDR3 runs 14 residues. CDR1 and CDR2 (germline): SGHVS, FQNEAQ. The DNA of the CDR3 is TGTGCCAGCAGCCCCGGACAGGTGAATCAGCCCCAGCATTTT. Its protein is CASSPGQVNQPQHF.

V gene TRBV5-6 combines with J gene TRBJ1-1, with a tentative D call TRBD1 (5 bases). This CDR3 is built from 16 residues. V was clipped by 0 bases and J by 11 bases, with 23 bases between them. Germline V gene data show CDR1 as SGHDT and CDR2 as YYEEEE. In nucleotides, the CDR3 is TGTGCCAGCAGCTTGGAGGTAGGGCAGGGTCTTTCGTTGGCTTTCTTT. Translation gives CASSLEVGQGLSLAFF.

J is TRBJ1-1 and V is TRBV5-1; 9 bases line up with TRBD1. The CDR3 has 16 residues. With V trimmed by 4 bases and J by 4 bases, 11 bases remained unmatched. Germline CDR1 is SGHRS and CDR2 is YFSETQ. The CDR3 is CASSTKQGALGTEAFF. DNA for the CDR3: TGCGCCAGCAGCACGAAACAGGGGGCGCTTGGCACTGAAGCTTTCTTT.

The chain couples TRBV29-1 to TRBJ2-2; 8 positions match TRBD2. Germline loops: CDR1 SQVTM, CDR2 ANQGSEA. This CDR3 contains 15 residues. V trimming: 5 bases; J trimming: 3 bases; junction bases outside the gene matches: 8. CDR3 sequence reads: CSVRGAGVDTGELFF. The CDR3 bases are TGCAGCGTTAGGGGAGCGGGAGTAGACACCGGGGAGCTGTTTTTT.

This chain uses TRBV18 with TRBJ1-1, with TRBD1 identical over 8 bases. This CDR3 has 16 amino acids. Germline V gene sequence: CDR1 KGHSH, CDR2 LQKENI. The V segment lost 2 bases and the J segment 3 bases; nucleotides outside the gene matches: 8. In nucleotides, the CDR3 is TGTGCCAGCTCACCATCGGGGACAGGAGAATACACTGAAGCTTTCTTT. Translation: CASSPSGTGEYTEAFF. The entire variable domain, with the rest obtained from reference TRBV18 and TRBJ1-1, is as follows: NAGVMQNPRHLVRRRGQEARLRCSPMKGHSHVYWYRQLPEEGLKFMVYLQKENIIDESGMPKERFSAEFPKEGPSILRIQQVVRGDSAAYFCASSPSGTGEYTEAFFGQGTRLTVV.

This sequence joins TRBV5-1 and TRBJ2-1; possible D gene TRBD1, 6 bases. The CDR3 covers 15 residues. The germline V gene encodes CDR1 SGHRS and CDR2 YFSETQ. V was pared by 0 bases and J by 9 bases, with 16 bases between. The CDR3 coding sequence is TGCGCCAGCAGCTTGGTCAGGGGTGGTGAGAGTGAGCAGTTCTTC. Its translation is CASSLVRGGESEQFF.

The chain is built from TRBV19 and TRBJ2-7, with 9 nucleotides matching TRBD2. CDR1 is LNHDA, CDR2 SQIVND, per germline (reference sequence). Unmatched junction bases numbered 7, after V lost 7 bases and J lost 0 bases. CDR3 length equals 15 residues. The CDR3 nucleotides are TGTGCCAGTACCCAGACTAGCGGAAGCTCCTACGAGCAGTACTTC. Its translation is CASTQTSGSSYEQYF.

The CDR3 nucleotides read TGTGCCAGCAGTTACGACCCTAGCCGGACGAAAGAGCAGTACTTC. Amino acid sequence: CASSYDPSRTKEQYF. The chain recombines TRBV6-5 with TRBJ2-7, with D possibly TRBD2 on 5 matching bases. Between the trimmed V and J ends, which lost 2 bases and 7 bases, there was a span of 18 bases. The CDR3 runs 15 residues. CDR1 is MNHEY and CDR2 is SVGAGI in the germline V gene.

In nucleotides, the CDR3 is TGTGCCTCCACCCGACAGGGCAGGGGTGGCTACACCTTC. Amino acid sequence: CASTRQGRGGYTF. The chain has TRBV30 and TRBJ1-2; 7 nucleotides line up with TRBD1. V trimming: 7 bases; J trimming: 7 bases; junction bases outside the gene matches: 12. The CDR3 contains 13 residues. In germline, CDR1 is GTSNPN, CDR2 SVGIG (reference sequence).

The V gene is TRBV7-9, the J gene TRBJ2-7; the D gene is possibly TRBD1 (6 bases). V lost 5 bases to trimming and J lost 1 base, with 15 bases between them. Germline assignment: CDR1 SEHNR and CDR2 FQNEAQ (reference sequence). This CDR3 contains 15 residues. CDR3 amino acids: CASSQSTGLSYEQYF. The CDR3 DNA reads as TGTGCCAGCAGCCAATCGACAGGCCTTTCCTACGAGCAGTACTTC.

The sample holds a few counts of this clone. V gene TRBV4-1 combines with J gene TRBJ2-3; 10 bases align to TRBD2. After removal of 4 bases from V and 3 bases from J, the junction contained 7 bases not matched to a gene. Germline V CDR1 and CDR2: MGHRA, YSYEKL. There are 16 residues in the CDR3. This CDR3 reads CASSLQSSGSTDTQYF. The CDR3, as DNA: TGCGCCAGCAGCCTACAATCTAGCGGGAGTACAGATACGCAGTATTTT.

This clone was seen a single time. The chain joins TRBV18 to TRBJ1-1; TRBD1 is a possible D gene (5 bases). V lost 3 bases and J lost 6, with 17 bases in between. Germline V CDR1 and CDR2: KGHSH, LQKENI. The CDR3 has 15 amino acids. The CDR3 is CASSPSTGPRAEAFF. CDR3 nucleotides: TGTGCCAGCTCACCTAGTACAGGTCCTAGGGCTGAAGCTTTCTTT.

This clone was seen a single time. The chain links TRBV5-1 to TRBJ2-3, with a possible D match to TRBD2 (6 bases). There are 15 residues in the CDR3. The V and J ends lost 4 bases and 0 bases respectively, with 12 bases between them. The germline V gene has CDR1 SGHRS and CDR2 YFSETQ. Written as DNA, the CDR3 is TGCGCCAGCAGCCTCCGGGCGGGGAGCACAGATACGCAGTATTTT. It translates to CASSLRAGSTDTQYF.

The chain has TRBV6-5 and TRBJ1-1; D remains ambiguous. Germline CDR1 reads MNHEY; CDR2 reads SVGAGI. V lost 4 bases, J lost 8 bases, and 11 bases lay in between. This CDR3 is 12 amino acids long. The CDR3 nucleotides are TGTGCCAGCAGTTCGGAGGGCGGAGAAGCTTTCTTT. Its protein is CASSSEGGEAFF.

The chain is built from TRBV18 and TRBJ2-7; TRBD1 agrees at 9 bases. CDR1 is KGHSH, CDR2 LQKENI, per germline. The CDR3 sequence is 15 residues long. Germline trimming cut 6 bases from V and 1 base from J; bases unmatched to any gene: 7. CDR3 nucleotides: TGTGCCAGCTCGACGGACAGGGGCCTTTCCTACGAGCAGTACTTC. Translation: CASSTDRGLSYEQYF.

The CDR3 sequence: CASSFNAGEQFF. The CDR3 DNA is TGTGCCAGCAGTTTCAATGCGGGTGAGCAGTTCTTC. This rearrangement joins TRBV27 to TRBJ2-1, with D tentatively TRBD2 (5 bases). The germline CDR1 and CDR2 sequences are MNHEY and SMNVEV (reference sequence). This CDR3 is built from 12 residues. The germline V and J ends were trimmed by 3 bases and 9 bases, with 9 bases remaining between them.

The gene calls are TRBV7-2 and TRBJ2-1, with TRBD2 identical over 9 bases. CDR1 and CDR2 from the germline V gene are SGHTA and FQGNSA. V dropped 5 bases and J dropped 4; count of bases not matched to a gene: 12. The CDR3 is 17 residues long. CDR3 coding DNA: TGTGCCAGCAGCAGCCTGCGGAGCGGGAGGAATTACAATGAGCAGTTCTTC. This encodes CASSSLRSGRNYNEQFF.

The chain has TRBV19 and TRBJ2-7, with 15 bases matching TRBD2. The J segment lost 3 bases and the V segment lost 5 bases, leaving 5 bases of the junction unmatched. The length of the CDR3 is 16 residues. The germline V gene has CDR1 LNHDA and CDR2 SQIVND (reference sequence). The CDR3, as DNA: TGTGCCAGTAGTCTTCGGGGACTAGCGGGAGGCTACGAGCAGTACTTC. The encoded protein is CASSLRGLAGGYEQYF.